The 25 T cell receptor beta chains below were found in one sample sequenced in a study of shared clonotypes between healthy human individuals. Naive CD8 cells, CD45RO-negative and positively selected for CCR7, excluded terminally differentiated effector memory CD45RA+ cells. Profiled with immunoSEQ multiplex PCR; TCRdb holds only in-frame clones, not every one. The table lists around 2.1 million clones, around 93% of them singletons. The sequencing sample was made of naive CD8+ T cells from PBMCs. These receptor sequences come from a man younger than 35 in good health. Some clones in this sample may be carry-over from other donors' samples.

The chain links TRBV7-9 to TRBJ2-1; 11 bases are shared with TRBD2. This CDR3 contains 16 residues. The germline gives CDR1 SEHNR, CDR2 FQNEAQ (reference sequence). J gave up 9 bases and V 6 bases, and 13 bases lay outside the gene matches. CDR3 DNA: TGTGCCAGCAGACCGGGTGGTCTAGCGGGAGGAGTTGAGCAGTTCTTC. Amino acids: CASRPGGLAGGVEQFF. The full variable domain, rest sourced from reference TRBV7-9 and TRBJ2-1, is DTGVSQNPRHKITKRGQNVTFRCDPISEHNRLYWYRQTLGQGPEFLTYFQNEAQLEKSRLLSDRFSAERPKGSFSTLEIQRTEQGDSAMYLCASRPGGLAGGVEQFFGPGTRLTVL.

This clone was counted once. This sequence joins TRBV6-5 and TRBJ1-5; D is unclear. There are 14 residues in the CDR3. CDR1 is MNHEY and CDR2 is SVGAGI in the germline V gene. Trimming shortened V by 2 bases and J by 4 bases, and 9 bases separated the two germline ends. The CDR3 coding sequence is TGTGCCAGCAGTTACGTTGGGATAAATCAGCCCCAGCATTTT. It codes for CASSYVGINQPQHF.

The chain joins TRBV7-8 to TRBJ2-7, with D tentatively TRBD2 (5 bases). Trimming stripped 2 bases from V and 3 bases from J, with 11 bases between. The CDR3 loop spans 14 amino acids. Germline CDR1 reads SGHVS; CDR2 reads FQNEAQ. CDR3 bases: TGTGCCAGCAGCTTATTGGCCAGCGGCTACGAGCAGTACTTC. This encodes CASSLLASGYEQYF.

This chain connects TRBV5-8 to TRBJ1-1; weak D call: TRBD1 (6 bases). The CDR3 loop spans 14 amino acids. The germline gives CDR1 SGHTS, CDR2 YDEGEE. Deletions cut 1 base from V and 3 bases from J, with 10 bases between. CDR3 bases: TGTGCCAGCAGCTTGCCAGGGGTGGACACTGAAGCTTTCTTT. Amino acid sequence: CASSLPGVDTEAFF.

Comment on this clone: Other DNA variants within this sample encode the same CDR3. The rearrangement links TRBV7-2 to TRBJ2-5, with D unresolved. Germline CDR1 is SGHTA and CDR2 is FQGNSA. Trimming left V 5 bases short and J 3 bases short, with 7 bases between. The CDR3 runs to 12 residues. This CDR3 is CASSPREETQYF. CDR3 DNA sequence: TGTGCCAGCAGCCCTCGAGAAGAGACCCAGTACTTC.

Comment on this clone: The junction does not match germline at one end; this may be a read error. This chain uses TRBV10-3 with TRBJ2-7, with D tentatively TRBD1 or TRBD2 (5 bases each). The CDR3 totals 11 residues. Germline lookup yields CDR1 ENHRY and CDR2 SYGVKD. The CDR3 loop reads CAINRGAGKDF. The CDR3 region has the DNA TGTGCCATCAACCGAGGGGCAGGGAAGGACTTC.

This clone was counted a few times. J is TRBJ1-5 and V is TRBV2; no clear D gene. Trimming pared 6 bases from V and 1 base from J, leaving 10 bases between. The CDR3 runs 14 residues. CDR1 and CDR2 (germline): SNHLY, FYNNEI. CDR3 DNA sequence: TGTGCCAGCAGCCCCACATGGAGCAATCAGCCCCAGCATTTT. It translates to CASSPTWSNQPQHF.

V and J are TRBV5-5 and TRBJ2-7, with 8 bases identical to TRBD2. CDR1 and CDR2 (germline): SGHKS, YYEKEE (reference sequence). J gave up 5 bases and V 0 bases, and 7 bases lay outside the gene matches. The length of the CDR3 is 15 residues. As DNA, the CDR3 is TGTGCCAGCAGCTTGGCTTCGGGAGGGCACCACGAGCAGTACTTC. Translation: CASSLASGGHHEQYF.

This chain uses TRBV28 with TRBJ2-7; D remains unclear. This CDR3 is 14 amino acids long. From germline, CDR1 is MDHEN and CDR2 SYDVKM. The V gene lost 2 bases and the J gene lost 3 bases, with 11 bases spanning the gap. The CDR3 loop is CASSLRQERYEQYF. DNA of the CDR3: TGTGCCAGCAGTTTACGGCAGGAACGCTACGAGCAGTACTTC. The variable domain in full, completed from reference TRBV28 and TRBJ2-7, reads DVKVTQSSRYLVKRTGEKVFLECVQDMDHENMFWYRQDPGLGLRLIYFSYDVKMKEKGDIPEGYSVSREKKERFSLILESASTNQTSMYLCASSLRQERYEQYFGPGTRLTVT.

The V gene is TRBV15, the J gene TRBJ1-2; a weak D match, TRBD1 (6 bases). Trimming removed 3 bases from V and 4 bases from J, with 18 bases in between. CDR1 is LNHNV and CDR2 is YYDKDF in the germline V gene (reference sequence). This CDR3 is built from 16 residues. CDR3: CATSSDHLSGAYGYTF. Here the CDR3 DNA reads TGTGCCACCAGCAGCGACCACCTTTCAGGGGCCTATGGCTACACCTTC. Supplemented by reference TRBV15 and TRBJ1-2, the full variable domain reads DAMVIQNPRYQVTQFGKPVTLSCSQTLNHNVMYWYQQKSSQAPKLLFHYYDKDFNNEADTPDNFQSRRPNTSFCFLDIRSPGLGDTAMYLCATSSDHLSGAYGYTFGSGTRLTVV.

The CDR3 nucleotides read TGTGCCAGCAGTTCCTCGTGGAGGGGCGAGACCCAGTACTTC. It specifies CASSSSWRGETQYF. The rearrangement links TRBV28 to TRBJ2-5; tentative D call: TRBD2 (6 bases). The length of the CDR3 is 14 residues. Trimming took off 4 bases at V and 5 bases at J, with 14 bases between the two ends. Germline CDR1 and CDR2: MDHEN and SYDVKM.

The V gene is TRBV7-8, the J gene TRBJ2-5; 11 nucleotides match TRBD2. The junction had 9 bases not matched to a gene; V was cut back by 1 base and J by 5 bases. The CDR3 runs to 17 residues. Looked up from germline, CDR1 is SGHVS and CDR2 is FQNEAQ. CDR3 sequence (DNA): TGTGCCAGCAGCTTAGATCTAGCGGGAGGCCGTCAGGAGACCCAGTACTTC. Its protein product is CASSLDLAGGRQETQYF.

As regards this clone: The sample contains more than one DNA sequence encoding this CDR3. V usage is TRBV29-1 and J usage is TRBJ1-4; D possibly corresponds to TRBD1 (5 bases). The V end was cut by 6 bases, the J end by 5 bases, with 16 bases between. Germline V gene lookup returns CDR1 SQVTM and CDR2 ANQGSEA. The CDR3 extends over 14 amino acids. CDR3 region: CSVSTLGGNEKLFF. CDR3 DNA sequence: TGCAGCGTCTCCACACTGGGGGGAAATGAAAAACTGTTTTTT. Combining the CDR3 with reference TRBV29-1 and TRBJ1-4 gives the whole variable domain SAVISQKPSRDICQRGTSLTIQCQVDSQVTMMFWYRQQPGQSLTLIATANQGSEATYESGFVIDKFPISRPNLTFSTLTVSNMSPEDSSIYLCSVSTLGGNEKLFFGSGTQLSVL.

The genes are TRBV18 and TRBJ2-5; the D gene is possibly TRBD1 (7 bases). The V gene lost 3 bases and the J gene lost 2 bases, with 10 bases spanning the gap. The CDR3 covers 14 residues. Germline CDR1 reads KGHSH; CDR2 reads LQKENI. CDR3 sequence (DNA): TGTGCCAGCTCACCGCGGGACAGACAAGAGACCCAGTACTTC. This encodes CASSPRDRQETQYF.

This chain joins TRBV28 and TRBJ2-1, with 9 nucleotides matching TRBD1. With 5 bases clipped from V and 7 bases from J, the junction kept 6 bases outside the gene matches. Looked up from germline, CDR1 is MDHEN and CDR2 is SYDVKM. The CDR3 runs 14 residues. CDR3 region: CASSTGTGFNEQFF. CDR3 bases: TGTGCCAGCAGTACCGGGACAGGGTTTAATGAGCAGTTCTTC. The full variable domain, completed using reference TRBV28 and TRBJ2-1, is DVKVTQSSRYLVKRTGEKVFLECVQDMDHENMFWYRQDPGLGLRLIYFSYDVKMKEKGDIPEGYSVSREKKERFSLILESASTNQTSMYLCASSTGTGFNEQFFGPGTRLTVL.

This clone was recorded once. In nucleotides, the CDR3 is TGTGCCAGCAGACCGAGCGGGAACAACTACGAGCAGTACTTC. It codes for CASRPSGNNYEQYF. This sequence joins TRBV28 and TRBJ2-7; 7 bases agree with TRBD2. CDR3 length equals 14 residues. Trimming removed 6 bases from V and 3 bases from J; junction bases left unmatched: 8. Germline-derived CDR1 and CDR2 are MDHEN and SYDVKM.

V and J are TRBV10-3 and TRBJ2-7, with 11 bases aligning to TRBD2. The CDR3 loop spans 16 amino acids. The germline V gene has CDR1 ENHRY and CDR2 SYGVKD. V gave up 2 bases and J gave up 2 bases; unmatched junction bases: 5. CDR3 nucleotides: TGTGCCATCAGTGAGCGGCCGGGACTAGCGGCCTACGAGCAGTACTTC. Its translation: CAISERPGLAAYEQYF.

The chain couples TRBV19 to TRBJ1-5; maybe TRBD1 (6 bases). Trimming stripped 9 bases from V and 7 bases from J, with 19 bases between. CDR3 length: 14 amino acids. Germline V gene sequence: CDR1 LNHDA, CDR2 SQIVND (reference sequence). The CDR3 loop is CASQIRDTMQPQHF. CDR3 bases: TGTGCCAGCCAAATACGGGACACCATGCAGCCCCAGCATTTT.

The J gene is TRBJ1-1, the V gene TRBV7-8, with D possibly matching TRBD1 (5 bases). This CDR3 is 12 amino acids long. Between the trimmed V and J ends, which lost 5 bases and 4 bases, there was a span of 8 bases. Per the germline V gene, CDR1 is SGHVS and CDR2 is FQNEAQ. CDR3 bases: TGTGCCAGCAGCGCCAGGGTCACTGAAGCTTTCTTT. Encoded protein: CASSARVTEAFF.

The CDR3 loop reads CASSQDVSSHQPQHF. In nucleotides, the CDR3 is TGCGCCAGCAGCCAAGATGTGAGCTCCCATCAGCCCCAGCATTTT. This sequence joins TRBV4-3 and TRBJ1-5; no reliable D call. CDR1 LGHNA and CDR2 YSLEER come from the germline V gene. Trimming removed 0 bases at V and 5 bases at J, with 11 bases between. CDR3 length: 15 amino acids.

The CDR3 bases are TGTGCCAGAAGCAAGTATCAGGTTAGAATGAACACTGAAGCTTTCTTT. Its protein is CARSKYQVRMNTEAFF. The rearrangement uses TRBV5-3 and TRBJ1-1; no firm D call. TRBV5-3 is an ORF, with its function uncertain. Trimming stripped 4 bases from V and 0 bases from J, with 16 bases between. The CDR3 covers 16 residues.

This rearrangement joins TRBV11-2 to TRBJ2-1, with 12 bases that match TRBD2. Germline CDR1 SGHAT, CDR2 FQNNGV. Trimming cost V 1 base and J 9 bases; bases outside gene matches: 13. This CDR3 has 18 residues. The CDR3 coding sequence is TGTGCCAGCAGCTTAGGGTACCGCGGACTAGCGGGAATTGGTGAGCAGTTCTTC. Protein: CASSLGYRGLAGIGEQFF.

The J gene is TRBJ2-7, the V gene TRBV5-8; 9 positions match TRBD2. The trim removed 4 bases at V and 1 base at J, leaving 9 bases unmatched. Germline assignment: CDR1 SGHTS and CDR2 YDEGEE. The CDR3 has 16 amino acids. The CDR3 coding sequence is TGTGCCAGCAGCCGTCTTGGCGGGAGGGCGTCCTACGAGCAGTACTTC. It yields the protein CASSRLGGRASYEQYF. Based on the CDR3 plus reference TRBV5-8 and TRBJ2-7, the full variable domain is EAGVTQSPTHLIKTRGQQATLRCSPISGHTSVYWYQQALGLGLQFLLWYDEGEERNRGNFPPRFSGRQFPNYSSELNVNALELEDSALYLCASSRLGGRASYEQYFGPGTRLTVT.

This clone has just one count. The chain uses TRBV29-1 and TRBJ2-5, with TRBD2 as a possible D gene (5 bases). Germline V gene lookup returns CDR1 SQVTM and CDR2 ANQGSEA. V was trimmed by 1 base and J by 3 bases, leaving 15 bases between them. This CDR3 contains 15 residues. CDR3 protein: CSVEAGTEFKETQYF. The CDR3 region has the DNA TGCAGCGTTGAAGCGGGAACGGAGTTTAAAGAGACCCAGTACTTC.

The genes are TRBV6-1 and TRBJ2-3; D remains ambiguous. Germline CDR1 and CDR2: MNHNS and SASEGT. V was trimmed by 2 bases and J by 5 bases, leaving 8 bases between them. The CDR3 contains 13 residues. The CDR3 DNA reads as TGTGCCAGCAGTGAATACCCAGAAGATACGCAGTATTTT. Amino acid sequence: CASSEYPEDTQYF.